The following is a T cell receptor (beta chain) sequence with its context. The sample is drawn from a study of blood T cell repertoires in COVID-19. In the study overall: Sites in the United States, Italy and Spain provided acute and convalescent COVID-19 samples. From T cells, B-cell-depleted T cells, or PBMCs came the material, which was cDNA or gDNA.

Original methodology: Estimated nucleated cell counts came from reference gene primer amplification. Clones were sequenced by immunoSEQ multiplex PCR, and TCRdb holds only the in-frame ones, with some missing. V, J and clone size derive from that table, while D and trimming were established from the DNA sequence. The data contain approximately 130,000 clones, around four fifths of them singletons. V shed 3 bases and J 2 bases; nucleotides not matched to a gene: 10. There are 18 residues in the CDR3. The germline V gene encodes CDR1 SGHNT and CDR2 YENEEA. The clonotype originates from a human donor in a cohort sampled during active COVID-19. V and J are TRBV11-3 and TRBJ2-3, with 11 nucleotides matching TRBD2. The source material was peripheral blood. The CDR3, as DNA: TGTGCCAGCAGCTTTGGTCTAGCGGGGGGACCAAACACAGATACGCAGTATTTT. It specifies CASSFGLAGGPNTDTQYF.